The entry below gives a single TCR beta chain sequence along with its context. No cognate antigen has been identified for it. Qualities for individual bases were not recorded, and no much larger clone is one base off. The sample comes from a study of blood T cell repertoires in COVID-19 (dated by TCRdb to 2018 to 2020). For the study in its entirety: Samples covering the acute and convalescent phases of COVID-19 were provided by collaborators in the United States, Italy and Spain. Samples came from the ongoing ImmuneRACE study (first 160 participants) plus 1,254 subjects from 6 global collaborators. HLA class I and class II types, where available, came from metadata supplied by the sample provider rather than from assay-based typing. The repertoires were made available in a free public database intended to serve as a resource for research on the immune response to SARS-CoV-2. Sample metadata almost always included a de-identified subject ID, COVID-19 status, age in years and sex. Deeply sampled blood TCRbeta repertoires from subjects exposed to, actively infected with, or recovered from COVID-19 were included in the dataset. The material from the prospective study consisted of cDNA or gDNA derived from T cells, B-cell-depleted T cells, or PBMCs.

TCRbeta CDR3 regions were amplified from genomic DNA using the immunoSEQ Assay, a bias-controlled multiplex PCR. Per the authors' processing: Within the assay, amplification of reference gene primers was used to estimate how many nucleated cells each sample contained. Sequence reads were collapsed and filtered to measure the absolute abundance of every unique TCRbeta CDR3 rearrangement. For each sample, productive Simpson clonality was calculated by taking the square root of Simpson's diversity index across productive rearrangements. This is the immuneACCESS table as TCRdb keeps it, with only in-frame sequences that have V and J called. A part of the clones is gone; compared with another copy, unresolved V genes explain less than half, and the rest is unexplained. That table is the source of V, J and clone size, and D and trimming were worked out from the DNA. The sample table contains under 450,000 clones; only one count was recorded for approximately 88% of them. The ten largest clones capture over 9.5% of the sample.

One collaborating source in Seattle enrolled patients during active infection and followed them longitudinally through the course of disease. Each collaborating institution followed its own protocols to collect whole blood in K2EDTA tubes. Collaborator samples were shipped for TCRbeta analysis as frozen whole blood, isolated PBMCs, or DNA extracted from either sample type. Paper-wide results and their limitations: The quantity of clinical and demographic metadata differed by source and by participant and was supplied without curation.

Sequencing was done on a sample of peripheral blood. This TCR derives from a woman aged 50 to 60 with COVID-19, enrolled during active disease.

The CDR3 loop reads CASSRNTGELFF. The nucleotide sequence is TGTGCCAGCAGCCGGAACACCGGGGAGCTGTTTTTT. This chain is built from TRBV11-3 and TRBJ2-2; the D gene cannot be resolved reliably. Via the germline V gene, CDR1 is SGHNT and CDR2 YENEEA. V lost 5 bases and J lost 1 base; the stretch between them is 2 bases long. Measured from the cysteine to the phenylalanine, the CDR3 is 12 residues long. The retained sequence is limited to the CDR3, 36 bases, with the frame set at the first base.